The T cell receptor (beta chain) under discussion was sequenced for a study of CXCR3-negative and CXCR3-positive naive CD8 T cells. Study findings and constraints: Hydrophobicity was higher for TRB CDR3s found in CXCR3-positive naive cells than in CXCR3-negative naive cells.

The TRB cDNA libraries were prepared by 5' RACE with UMI labels. TCRdb reprocessed the 5' RACE reads, with one entry per CDR3 protein and no DNA. Recorded for this sample: some 130,000 distinct CDR3 sequences. In regard to this clonotype: What it binds is not known.

This TCR was sampled from a human donor in good health. Some clones in this sample may be carry-over from other donors' samples. Sequencing used naive CXCR3+ CD8+ T cells from blood. Sample subset: CD45RO-CCR7+CD27+CD95- naive CD8+ T cells expressing CXCR3 (TNR3+).

This CDR3 is CASSYGGEQYF. This chain connects TRBV28 to TRBJ2-7; TCRdb gives TRBD1 as the D gene, but with no DNA this cannot be confirmed. There are 11 residues in the CDR3. The V gene's germline CDR1 is MDHEN and CDR2 SYDVKM.